What follows is one T cell receptor (beta chain) and its context. What it binds is unknown. These data originate in a study of regulatory T cells in long-lasting Graves disease. Notes on the study in general: TRBV28, TRBJ1-2 and TRBJ2-5 were favored in persistent disease. Among the persistent patients, 2,741 public clonotypes were shared, more than the 950 to 1,000 shared among new patients.

Building of the TCR beta libraries involved iRepertoire HTBI primers and Arm-PCR of CDR3 regions. TCRdb used MiXCR to reprocess the multiplex PCR reads, holding one entry per CDR3 protein. The sample has 200,000 to 250,000 distinct CDR3 sequences; less than 20% are singletons. Time point denoted: newly diagnosed GD, antithyroid drugs for less than 3 months. The TCR library used RNA extracted from PBMCs. Between the trimmed V and J ends, which lost 1 base and 6 bases, there was a span of 4 bases. This CDR3 contains 11 residues. CDR1 and CDR2 from the germline V gene are LGHDT and YNNKEL (reference sequence). The data were also submitted as part of a second study, on T cells in Graves' hyperthyroidism and ophthalmopathy.

The sequence came from a woman in her thirties with Graves disease. The sequencing used peripheral blood mononuclear cells (PBMCs), collected at new diagnosis, from a patient treated with antithyroid drugs. This sequence joins TRBV3-1 and TRBJ2-7, with no clear D. The CDR3 protein is CASSQGFEQYF. The DNA for the CDR3 is TGTGCCAGCAGCCAAGGGTTCGAGCAGTACTTC.